The rows below give T cell receptor beta chains drawn from one sample of a study of patients and donors after allogeneic stem cell transplantation. TCRdb independently ran MiXCR on the RT-PCR reads; one entry per CDR3 protein. The table records some 7,100 distinct CDR3 sequences, 9.5% to 15% of them present only once. The specimen was blood, either unsorted or a sorted T cell fraction (not recorded which). All receptors derive from a human donor who was either an allogeneic HSCT recipient or a stem cell or donor lymphocyte infusion donor (not recorded which). It is not recorded whose cells these are; they may come from a transplant donor. CDR3s include the opening cysteine and the closing phenylalanine or tryptophan. The D gene is left open where the match is weak. Not every row has a clone size; where given, it reads once, few, many or a size class.

D gene	CDR3 length	clone size	V gene	J gene	CDR3 protein	CDR3 DNA
TRBD1	17	-	TRBV5-6	TRBJ2-6	CASSFWTGSSGANVLTF	TGTGCCAGCAGCTTCTGGACAGGGAGCTCTGGGGCCAACGTCCTGACTTTC
TRBD1	14	few	TRBV12-3/TRBV12-4	TRBJ2-2	CASRQGGRTGELFF	TGTGCCAGCCGACAGGGCGGTAGGACCGGGGAGCTGTTTTTT
-	16	medium-sized	TRBV3-1	TRBJ2-2	CASSQDWSVRTGELFF	TGTGCCAGCAGCCAAGATTGGAGCGTTCGCACCGGGGAGCTGTTTTTT
TRBD2	16	-	TRBV7-9	TRBJ2-5	CASSRRRTRTRETQYF	TGTGCCAGCAGCCGGCGACGGACTAGAACGAGAGAGACCCAGTACTTC
TRBD2	14	many	TRBV5-1	TRBJ2-1	CASSFLAGGNEQFF	TGCGCCAGCAGCTTTCTAGCGGGGGGCAATGAGCAGTTCTTC
-	13	many	TRBV7-9	TRBJ1-2	CASSLPVNYGYTF	TGTGCCAGCAGCTTACCCGTCAACTATGGCTACACCTTC
TRBD1	16	medium-sized	TRBV3-1	TRBJ1-1	CASSQDPQGVGTEAFF	TGTGCCAGCAGCCAAGATCCACAGGGGGTGGGCACTGAAGCTTTCTTT
-	16	many	TRBV5-1	TRBJ1-1	CASTKGGGPSNTEAFF	TGCGCCAGCACAAAGGGCGGGGGTCCTTCGAACACTGAAGCTTTCTTT
-	13	-	TRBV9	TRBJ2-7	CASSVDSNYEQYF	TGTGCCAGCAGCGTAGACAGTAACTACGAGCAGTACTTC
-	11	-	TRBV6-2/TRBV6-3	TRBJ2-1	CASSYEGGKFF	TGTGCCAGCAGCTACGAGGGGGGAAAGTTCTTC
-	17	many	TRBV2	TRBJ1-4	CASSDAGYGETNEKLFF	TGTGCCAGCAGTGACGCGGGGTATGGGGAAACTAATGAAAAACTGTTTTTT
TRBD1	17	few	TRBV4-1	TRBJ2-5	CASSQGPGTEYQETQYF	TGCGCCAGCAGCCAAGGTCCCGGGACAGAGTACCAAGAGACCCAGTACTTC
-	12	many	TRBV24-1	TRBJ1-4	CATSDLDGKLFF	TGTGCCACCAGTGATTTGGACGGTAAACTGTTTTTT
TRBD1	17	-	TRBV5-6	TRBJ2-7	CASSLGTGFFESYEQYF	TGTGCCAGCAGCTTAGGGACAGGGTTCTTCGAGTCCTACGAGCAGTACTTC
-	14	medium-sized	TRBV7-9	TRBJ1-1	CASSVLDRYTEAFF	TGTGCCAGCAGCGTTCTGGACCGGTACACTGAAGCTTTCTTT
-	14	-	TRBV4-3	TRBJ1-2	CASSQGGENYGYTF	TGCGCCAGCAGCCAAGGGGGAGAAAACTATGGCTACACCTTC
-	14	few	TRBV30	TRBJ2-1	CACETSLRYNEQFF	TGTGCCTGTGAAACTAGCCTTAGGTACAATGAGCAGTTCTTC
-	15	-	TRBV7-2	TRBJ2-5	CASSLAEAGQETQYF	TGTGCCAGCAGCTTAGCGGAAGCGGGCCAAGAGACCCAGTACTTC
-	14	many	TRBV7-9	TRBJ2-1	CASSAKVTGDEQFF	TGTGCCAGCAGCGCAAAGGTCACGGGGGATGAGCAGTTCTTC
TRBD1	13	many	TRBV29-1	TRBJ2-1	CSVLGTDNNEQFF	TGCAGCGTACTCGGGACAGACAACAATGAGCAGTTCTTC
-	13	-	TRBV20-1	TRBJ2-2	CSAITGAPGSCFF	-
TRBD1	14	-	TRBV7-7	TRBJ1-1	CASSQGTGATEAFF	TGTGCCAGCAGCCAAGGGACAGGGGCCACTGAAGCTTTCTTT
-	15	-	TRBV4-2	TRBJ1-5	CASSQESRGGQPQHF	TGTGCCAGCAGCCAAGAAAGCAGGGGCGGTCAGCCCCAGCATTTT
TRBD2	17	few	TRBV7-9	TRBJ2-1	CASSLGLAGGKYNEQFF	TGTGCCAGCAGCCTCGGACTAGCGGGGGGAAAGTACAATGAGCAGTTCTTC
TRBD1	16	-	TRBV15	TRBJ1-5	CATSRDRGLSNQPQHF	TGTGCCACCAGCAGAGACAGGGGGCTGAGCAATCAGCCCCAGCATTTT
-	15	-	TRBV7-2	TRBJ2-3	CASSRGPVSTDTQYF	TGTGCCAGCAGCCGGGGACCCGTCAGCACAGATACGCAGTATTTT
TRBD2	15	many	TRBV18	TRBJ2-7	CASSSLLAGVGEQYF	TGTGCCAGCTCTTCACTACTAGCGGGAGTTGGCGAGCAGTACTTC
-	14	hyperexpanded	TRBV7-2	TRBJ1-1	CASSSDPRNTEAFF	TGTGCCAGCAGCTCGGACCCACGGAACACTGAAGCTTTCTTT
TRBD1	16	few	TRBV7-9	TRBJ2-1	CASRPPGQGAGNEQFF	TGTGCCAGCAGACCACCCGGGCAGGGGGCGGGCAATGAGCAGTTCTTC
-	12	-	TRBV7-2	TRBJ2-1	CASSLGVDEQFF	TGTGCCAGCAGCTTAGGAGTTGATGAGCAGTTCTTC
-	16	-	TRBV3-1	TRBJ1-3	CASSQDHMDSGNTIYF	TGTGCCAGCAGCCAAGATCATATGGACTCTGGAAACACCATATATTTT
-	17	many	TRBV7-8	TRBJ2-6	CASSQDGGLPGANVLTF	TGTGCCAGCAGCCAAGATGGGGGGCTCCCTGGGGCCAACGTCCTGACTTTC
-	12	-	TRBV3-1	TRBJ2-2	CASSQNTGELFF	TGTGCCAGCAGTCAGAACACCGGGGAGCTGTTTTTT
-	15	many	TRBV15	TRBJ1-2	CATSRDKGSNYGYTF	TGTGCCACCAGCAGAGATAAGGGCTCTAACTATGGCTACACCTTC
TRBD1	14	-	TRBV6-2/TRBV6-3	TRBJ2-5	CASSYRDRGETQYF	TGTGCCAGCAGTTACAGGGACAGGGGCGAGACCCAGTACTTC
TRBD1	18	many	TRBV24-1	TRBJ2-2	CATSDIPRQGLDTGELFF	TGTGCCACCAGTGATATCCCAAGACAGGGGCTTGACACCGGGGAGCTGTTTTTT
-	15	-	TRBV7-7	TRBJ2-5	CASSLDPQSQETQYF	TGTGCCAGCAGCTTAGATCCCCAGAGCCAAGAGACCCAGTACTTC
TRBD1	17	many	TRBV20-1	TRBJ2-3	CSAVGGQRDRATDTQYF	TGCAGTGCCGTAGGTGGCCAAAGGGACAGAGCTACAGATACGCAGTATTTT
-	14	few	TRBV28	TRBJ1-5	CASSLAGEAKPQHF	TGTGCCAGCAGTTTGGCAGGGGAAGCCAAGCCCCAGCATTTT
-	13	few	TRBV2	TRBJ2-5	CASTGTLRETQYF	TGTGCCAGCACCGGGACTCTAAGAGAGACCCAGTACTTC
-	16	-	TRBV9	TRBJ2-7	CASSVSLAGQGHEQYF	TGTGCCAGCAGCGTATCCCTTGCCGGTCAGGGCCACGAGCAGTACTTC
TRBD1	14	medium-sized	TRBV12-3/TRBV12-4	TRBJ1-6	CASSLGTGNSPLHF	TGTGCCAGCAGCTTGGGGACAGGGAATTCACCCCTCCACTTT
-	14	many	TRBV27	TRBJ1-4	CASSNDGYNEKLFF	TGTGCCAGCAGTAACGACGGTTATAATGAAAAACTGTTTTTT
TRBD1	13	many	TRBV9	TRBJ1-2	CASSARGPYGYTF	TGTGCCAGCAGCGCCAGGGGGCCCTATGGCTACACCTTC
-	11	many	TRBV6-2/TRBV6-3	TRBJ2-7	CASSQTYEQYF	TGTGCCAGCAGTCAAACCTACGAGCAGTACTTC
TRBD1	15	-	TRBV10-3	TRBJ2-1	CAISVKGTGYNEQFF	TGTGCCATCAGTGTTAAGGGGACAGGCTACAATGAGCAGTTCTTC
TRBD2	15	few	TRBV9	TRBJ2-1	CASSLTGGPGNEQFF	TGTGCCAGCAGCTTAACGGGAGGGCCGGGAAATGAGCAGTTCTTC
TRBD1	15	once	TRBV6-4	TRBJ2-3	CASSVPGQGFDTQYF	TGTGCCAGCAGTGTTCCGGGACAGGGTTTCGATACGCAGTATTTT
-	13	-	TRBV19	TRBJ2-3	CASSIGWADTQYF	TGTGCCAGTAGTATAGGGTGGGCAGATACGCAGTATTTT
-	14	-	TRBV19	TRBJ1-5	CASDLLGGNQPQHF	TGTGCCAGCGACCTCTTAGGGGGTAATCAGCCCCAGCATTTT
-	17	medium-sized	TRBV4-2	TRBJ1-4	CASSQGPGRSTNEKLFF	TGTGCCAGCAGCCAAGGCCCGGGACGGTCAACTAATGAAAAACTGTTTTTT
-	11	few	TRBV20-1	TRBJ2-1	CSASFYNEQFF	TGCAGTGCTAGTTTCTACAATGAGCAGTTCTTC
TRBD1	16	many	TRBV29-1	TRBJ2-2	CSVEDNRGQRTGELFF	TGCAGCGTTGAAGATAACAGGGGTCAGAGAACCGGGGAGCTGTTTTTT